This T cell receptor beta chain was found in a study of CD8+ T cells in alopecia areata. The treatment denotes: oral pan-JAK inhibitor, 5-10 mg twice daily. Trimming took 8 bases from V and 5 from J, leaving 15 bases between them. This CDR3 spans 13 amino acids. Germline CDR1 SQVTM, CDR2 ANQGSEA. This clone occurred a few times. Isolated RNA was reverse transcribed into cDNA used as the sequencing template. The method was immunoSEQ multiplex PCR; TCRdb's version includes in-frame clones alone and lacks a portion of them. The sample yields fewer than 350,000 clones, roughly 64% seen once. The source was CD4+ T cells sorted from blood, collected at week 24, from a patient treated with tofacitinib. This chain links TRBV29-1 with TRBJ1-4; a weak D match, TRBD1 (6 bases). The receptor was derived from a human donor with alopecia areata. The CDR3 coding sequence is TGCAGCACTTCTAGGGGGACGAATGAAAAACTGTTTTTT. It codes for CSTSRGTNEKLFF.